Below, 5 T cell receptor beta chains from the same sample are listed, as sequenced in a study of response to subunit inactivated influenza vaccine. Using its own MiXCR run on the RT-PCR reads, TCRdb lists one record per CDR3 protein. Found here are about 570,000 distinct CDR3 sequences, approximately 10% of them singletons; the top ten hold 11%. A further study also used this sample, focusing on T cells expressing NK-cell markers. That work adds: Generation of TCR beta cDNA was performed by 5'RACE template switching incorporating UMIs.

Sequencing used PBMCs from blood, obtained on the day of vaccination. These receptors all stem from a man aged 50 to 60 who received an inactivated influenza vaccine.

The CDR3 DNA is TGTGCCAGCAGCTTGGCCCGCCTAATTAATCAGCCCCAGCATTTT. Translation: CASSLARLINQPQHF. The V and J genes are TRBV5-6 and TRBJ1-5; no clear D. V lost 0 bases and J 4 bases, leaving 11 bases between the germline ends. The germline gives CDR1 SGHDT, CDR2 YYEEEE. The CDR3 length is 15 residues.

This clonotype was seen a handful of times. The chain has TRBV4-3 and TRBJ1-2; a possible D gene is TRBD1 (5 bases). This CDR3 spans 16 amino acids. V was clipped by 6 bases and J by 4 bases, with 21 bases between them. Germline loops: CDR1 LGHNA, CDR2 YSLEER. CDR3 bases: TGCGCCAGCAGACAAAACGACGCCGAGGGGATCTATGGCTACACCTTC. Residues: CASRQNDAEGIYGYTF.

This chain joins TRBV28 and TRBJ2-7; a weak D match, TRBD1 (5 bases). Germline V gene sequence: CDR1 MDHEN, CDR2 SYDVKM. V shed 5 bases and J shed 3 bases, with 14 bases lying between them. CDR3 length: 14 amino acids. In DNA form, the CDR3 reads TGTGCCAGCAGTAACCGCCAGGGTTACTACGAGCAGTACTTC. This sequence encodes CASSNRQGYYEQYF.

This clonotype turned up a few times. The V and J genes are TRBV6-1 and TRBJ2-5, with D perhaps matching TRBD2 (6 bases). V was pared by 5 bases and J by 2 bases, with 15 bases between. CDR1 and CDR2 from the germline V gene are MNHNS and SASEGT. This CDR3 comprises 15 residues. This CDR3 reads CASSPLGAGQETQYF. CDR3 DNA: TGTGCCAGCAGTCCACTTGGGGCGGGACAAGAGACCCAGTACTTC.

This clonotype was detected a few times. V is TRBV3-1 and J is TRBJ2-3, with TRBD2 matching over 14 bases. Germline CDR1 is LGHDT and CDR2 is YNNKEL (reference sequence). This CDR3 region has 16 residues. Unmatched junction bases numbered 7, after V lost 5 bases and J lost 6 bases. DNA for the CDR3: TGTGCCAGCAGCGCTCAGACTAGCGGGGGGGCTGATACGCAGTATTTT. It is translated as CASSAQTSGGADTQYF.